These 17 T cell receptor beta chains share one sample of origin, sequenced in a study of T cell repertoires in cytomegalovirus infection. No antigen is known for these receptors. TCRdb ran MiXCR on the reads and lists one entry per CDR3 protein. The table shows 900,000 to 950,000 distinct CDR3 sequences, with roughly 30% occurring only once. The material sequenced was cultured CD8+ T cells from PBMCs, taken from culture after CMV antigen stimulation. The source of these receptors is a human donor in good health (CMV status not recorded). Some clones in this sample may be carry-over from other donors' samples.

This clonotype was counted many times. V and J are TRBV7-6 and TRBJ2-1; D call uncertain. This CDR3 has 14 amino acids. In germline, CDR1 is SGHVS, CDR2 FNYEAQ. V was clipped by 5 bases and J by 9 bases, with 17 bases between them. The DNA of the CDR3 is TGTGCCAGCAGCCCCCCGGGCTCGGCTGGTGAGCAGTTCTTC. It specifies CASSPPGSAGEQFF.

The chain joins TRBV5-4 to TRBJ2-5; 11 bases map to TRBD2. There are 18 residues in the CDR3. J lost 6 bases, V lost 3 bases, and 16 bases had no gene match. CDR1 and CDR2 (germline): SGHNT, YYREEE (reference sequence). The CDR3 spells CASSWGAPSGGPEKTQYF. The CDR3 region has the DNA TGTGCCAGCAGCTGGGGGGCTCCTAGCGGGGGGCCGGAGAAGACCCAGTACTTC.

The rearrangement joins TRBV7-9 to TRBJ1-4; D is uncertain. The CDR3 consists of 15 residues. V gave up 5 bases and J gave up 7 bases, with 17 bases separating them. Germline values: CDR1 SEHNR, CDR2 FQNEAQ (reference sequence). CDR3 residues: CASSQVRPEVEKLFF. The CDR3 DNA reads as TGTGCCAGCAGCCAAGTTAGGCCCGAGGTTGAAAAACTGTTTTTT.

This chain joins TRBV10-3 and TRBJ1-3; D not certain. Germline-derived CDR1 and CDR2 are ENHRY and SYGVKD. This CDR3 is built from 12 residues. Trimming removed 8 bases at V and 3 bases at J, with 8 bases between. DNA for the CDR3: TGTGCCATCCTAGGGCTTGGAAACACCATATATTTT. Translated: CAILGLGNTIYF.

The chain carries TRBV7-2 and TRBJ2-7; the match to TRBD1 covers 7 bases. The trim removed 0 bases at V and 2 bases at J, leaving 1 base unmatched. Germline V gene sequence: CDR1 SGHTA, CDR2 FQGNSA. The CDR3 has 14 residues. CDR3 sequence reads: CASSLAGTAYEQYV. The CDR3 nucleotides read TGTGCCAGCAGCTTAGCCGGGACAGCCTACGAGCAGTACGTC.

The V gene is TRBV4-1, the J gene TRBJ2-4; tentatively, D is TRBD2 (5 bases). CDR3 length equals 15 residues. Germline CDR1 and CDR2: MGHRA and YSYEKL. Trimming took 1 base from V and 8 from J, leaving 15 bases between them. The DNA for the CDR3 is TGCGCCAGCAGCCAAGTCGGACGGGGAAAGGACATTCAGTACTTC. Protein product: CASSQVGRGKDIQYF.

CDR3 DNA sequence: TGTGCCAGCAGCCCTGGCAAGAAAAACATTCAGTACTTC. Translated, it gives CASSPGKKNIQYF. This chain connects TRBV7-2 to TRBJ2-4, with no clear D. The germline CDR1 and CDR2 sequences are SGHTA and FQGNSA. V lost 5 bases and J 4 bases, leaving 9 bases between the germline ends. This CDR3 is 13 amino acids long.

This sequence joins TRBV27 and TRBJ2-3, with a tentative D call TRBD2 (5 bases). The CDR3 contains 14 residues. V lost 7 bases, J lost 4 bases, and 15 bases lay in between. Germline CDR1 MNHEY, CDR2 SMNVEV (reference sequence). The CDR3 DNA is TGTGCCAGCACCCCTCGGGGTGGGGCAGATACGCAGTATTTT. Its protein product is CASTPRGGADTQYF.

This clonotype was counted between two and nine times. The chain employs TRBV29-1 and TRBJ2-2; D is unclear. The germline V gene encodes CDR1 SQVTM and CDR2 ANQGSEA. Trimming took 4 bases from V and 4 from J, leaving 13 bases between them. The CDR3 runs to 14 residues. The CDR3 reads CSVVGVKLTGELFF. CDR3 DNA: TGCAGCGTTGTGGGTGTGAAACTCACCGGGGAGCTGTTTTTT.

The CDR3 coding sequence is TGTGCCAGCAGCTTAGGGAAGGGGTATGTGGAGACCCAGTACTTC. It specifies CASSLGKGYVETQYF. The chain carries TRBV7-9 and TRBJ2-5; maybe TRBD1 (5 bases). V lost 1 base to trimming and J lost 5 bases, with 14 bases between them. The germline gives CDR1 SEHNR, CDR2 FQNEAQ (reference sequence). The CDR3 consists of 15 residues.

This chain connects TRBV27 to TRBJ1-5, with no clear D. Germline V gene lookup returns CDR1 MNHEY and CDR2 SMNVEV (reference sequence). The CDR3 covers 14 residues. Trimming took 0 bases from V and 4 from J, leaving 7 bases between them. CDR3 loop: CASSLSPRNQPQHF. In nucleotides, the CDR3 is TGTGCCAGCAGTTTATCCCCCAGAAATCAGCCCCAGCATTTT.

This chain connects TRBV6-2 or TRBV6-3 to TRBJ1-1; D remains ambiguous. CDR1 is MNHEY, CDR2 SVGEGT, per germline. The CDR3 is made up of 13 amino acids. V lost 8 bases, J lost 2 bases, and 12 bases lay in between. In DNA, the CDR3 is TGTGCCAGCGTTAGAGACGGAAACACTGAAGCTTTCTTT. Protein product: CASVRDGNTEAFF.

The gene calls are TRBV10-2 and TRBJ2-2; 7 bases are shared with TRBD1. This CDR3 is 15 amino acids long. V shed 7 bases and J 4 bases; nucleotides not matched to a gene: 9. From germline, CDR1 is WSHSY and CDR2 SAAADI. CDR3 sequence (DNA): TGCGCCAGCATTGGACAGGCTATCTCCACCGGGGAGCTGTTTTTT. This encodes CASIGQAISTGELFF.

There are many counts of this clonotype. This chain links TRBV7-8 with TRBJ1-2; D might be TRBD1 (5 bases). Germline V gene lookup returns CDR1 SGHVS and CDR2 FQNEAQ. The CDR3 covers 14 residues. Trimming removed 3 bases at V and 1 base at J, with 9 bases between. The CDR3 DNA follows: TGTGCCAGCAGCTTTGGGGGGGATAACTATGGCTACACCTTC. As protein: CASSFGGDNYGYTF.

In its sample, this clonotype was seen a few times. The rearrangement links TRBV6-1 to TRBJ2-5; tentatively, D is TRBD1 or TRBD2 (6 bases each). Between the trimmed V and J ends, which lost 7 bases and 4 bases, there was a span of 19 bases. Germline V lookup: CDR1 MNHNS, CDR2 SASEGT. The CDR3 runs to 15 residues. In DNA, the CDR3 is TGTGCCAGCAACCCCAGAAGGGGGGCCGTAGAGACCCAGTACTTC. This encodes CASNPRRGAVETQYF.

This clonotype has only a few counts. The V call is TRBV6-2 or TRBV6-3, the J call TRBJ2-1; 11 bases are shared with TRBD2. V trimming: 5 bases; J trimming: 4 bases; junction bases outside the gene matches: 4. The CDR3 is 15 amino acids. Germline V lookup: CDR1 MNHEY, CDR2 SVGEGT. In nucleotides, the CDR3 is TGTGCCAGCAGTGCGGGACTAGCGGAGTACAATGAGCAGTTCTTC. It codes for CASSAGLAEYNEQFF.

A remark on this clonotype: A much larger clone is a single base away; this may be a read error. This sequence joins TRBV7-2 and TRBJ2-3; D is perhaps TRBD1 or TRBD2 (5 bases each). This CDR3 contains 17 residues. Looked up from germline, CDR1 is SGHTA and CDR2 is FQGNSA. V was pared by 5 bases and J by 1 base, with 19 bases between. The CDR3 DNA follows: TGTGCCAGCAGCCACCCCGATGGGGGTAGGGGCACAGATACGCAGTATTTT. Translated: CASSHPDGGRGTDTQYF.